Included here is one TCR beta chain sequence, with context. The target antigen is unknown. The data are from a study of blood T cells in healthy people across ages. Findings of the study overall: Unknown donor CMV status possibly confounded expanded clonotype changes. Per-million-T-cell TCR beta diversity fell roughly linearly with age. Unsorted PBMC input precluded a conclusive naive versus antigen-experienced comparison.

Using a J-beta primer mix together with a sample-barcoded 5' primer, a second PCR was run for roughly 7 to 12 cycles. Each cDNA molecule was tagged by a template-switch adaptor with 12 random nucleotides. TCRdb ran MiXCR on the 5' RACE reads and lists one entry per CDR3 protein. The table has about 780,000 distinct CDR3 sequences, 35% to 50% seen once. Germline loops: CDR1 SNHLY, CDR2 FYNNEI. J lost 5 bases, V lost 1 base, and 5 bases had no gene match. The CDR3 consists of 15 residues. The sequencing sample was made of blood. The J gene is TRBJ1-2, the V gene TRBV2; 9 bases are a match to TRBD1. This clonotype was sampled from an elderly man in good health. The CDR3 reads CASSEGTGDVYGYTF. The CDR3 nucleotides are TGTGCCAGCAGTGAAGGGACAGGGGATGTTTATGGCTACACCTTC. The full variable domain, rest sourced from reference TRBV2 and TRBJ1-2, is EPEVTQTPSHQVTQMGQEVILRCVPISNHLYFYWYRQILGQKVEFLVSFYNNEISEKSEIFDDQFSVERPDGSNFTLKIRSTKLEDSAMYFCASSEGTGDVYGYTFGSGTRLTVV.